This T cell receptor beta chain was sequenced in a study of CD4 T cells in relation to SARS-CoV-2 and coronaviruses. For the study at large: After less than eleven days of antigen culture, PBMC TCR beta CDR3s were sequenced. Controls used an HIV-1 Nef peptide pool or no peptide.

This table comes from immunoSEQ multiplex PCR, and its TCRdb copy is limited to in-frame clones, with some not included. The sample has roughly 28,000 clones; about two thirds are singletons. Before the COVID-19 pandemic, during about 2011-2018, CD4+ T cells were taken from unexposed donors. The cells were cultured for about ten days before CD4+ T cells were isolated. Half the medium was replaced with IL-2 medium on days 3 and 7. Trimming pared 0 bases from V and 8 bases from J, leaving 7 bases between. The CDR3 consists of 12 residues. For this clone: Antigen: not known.

Sequenced sample: CD4+ T cells from PBMCs, cultured in vitro. The receptor's source is a human donor in good health. J is TRBJ1-1 and V is TRBV12-3 or TRBV12-4, with D hard to call. CDR3 DNA sequence: TGTGCCAGCAGTTTAGCGTCAAGGGAAGCTTTCTTT. Amino acid sequence: CASSLASREAFF.